The 4 T cell receptor beta chains reported below all come from one sample, sequenced in a study of brain metastases from non-small cell lung cancer. Assay: immunoSEQ multiplex PCR; the TCRdb copy retains only in-frame clones and omits some. The sample has about 2,100 clones, over 75% seen once. Sequencing used primary lung tumor tissue. The receptors originated from a donor aged 40 or over with non-small cell lung cancer.

The genes are TRBV7-3 and TRBJ1-1; 7 nucleotides line up with TRBD1. The CDR3 spans 13 residues. V gave up 8 bases and J gave up 0 bases; unmatched junction bases: 3. Looked up from germline, CDR1 is SGHTA and CDR2 is FQGTGA. CDR3 nucleotide sequence: TGTGCCAGCTTACAGGGGCTGAACACTGAAGCTTTCTTT. Translated: CASLQGLNTEAFF.

V usage is TRBV28 and J usage is TRBJ2-3; 11 bases fit TRBD2. CDR1 is MDHEN and CDR2 is SYDVKM in the germline V gene. J lost 0 bases, V lost 3 bases, and 2 bases had no gene match. There are 16 residues in the CDR3. The CDR3: CASSLGLAESTDTQYF. In DNA form, the CDR3 reads TGTGCCAGCAGTTTGGGACTAGCGGAGAGCACAGATACGCAGTATTTT.

This rearrangement joins TRBV2 to TRBJ1-5; D is unresolved. Trimming stripped 3 bases from V and 10 bases from J, with 4 bases between. Germline loops: CDR1 SNHLY, CDR2 FYNNEI. CDR3 length equals 10 residues. The CDR3 sequence: CASSEVPQHF. The CDR3 coding sequence is TGTGCCAGCAGTGAGGTTCCCCAGCATTTT.

The chain combines TRBV27 with TRBJ1-2, with D perhaps TRBD1 (6 bases). Deletions cut 5 bases from V and 4 bases from J, with 11 bases between. This CDR3 comprises 13 residues. The germline gives CDR1 MNHEY, CDR2 SMNVEV (reference sequence). The CDR3 DNA reads as TGTGCCAGCAGTACCGGGGACACCTATGGCTACACCTTC. The encoded protein is CASSTGDTYGYTF.